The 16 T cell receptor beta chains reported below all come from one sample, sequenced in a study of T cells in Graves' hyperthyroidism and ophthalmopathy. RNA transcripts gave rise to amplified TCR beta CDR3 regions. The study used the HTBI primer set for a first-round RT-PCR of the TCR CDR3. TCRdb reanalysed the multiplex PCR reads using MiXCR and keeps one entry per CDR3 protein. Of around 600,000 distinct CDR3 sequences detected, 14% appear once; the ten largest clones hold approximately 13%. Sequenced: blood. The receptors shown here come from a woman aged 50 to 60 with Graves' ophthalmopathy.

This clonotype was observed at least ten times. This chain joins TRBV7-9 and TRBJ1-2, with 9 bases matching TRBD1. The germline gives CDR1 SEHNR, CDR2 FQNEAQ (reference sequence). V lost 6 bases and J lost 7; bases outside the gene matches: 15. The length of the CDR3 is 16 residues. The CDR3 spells CASRLGGQGTSSGYTF. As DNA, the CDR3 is TGTGCCAGCAGGCTGGGCGGACAGGGGACTTCTTCTGGCTACACCTTC.

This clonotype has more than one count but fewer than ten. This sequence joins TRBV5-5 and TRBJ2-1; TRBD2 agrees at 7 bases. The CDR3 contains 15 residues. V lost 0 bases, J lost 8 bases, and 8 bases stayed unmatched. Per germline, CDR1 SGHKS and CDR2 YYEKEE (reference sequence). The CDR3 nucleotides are TGTGCCAGCAGCTTGGGGGACTATCTACAGGATGAGCAGTTCTTC. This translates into CASSLGDYLQDEQFF.

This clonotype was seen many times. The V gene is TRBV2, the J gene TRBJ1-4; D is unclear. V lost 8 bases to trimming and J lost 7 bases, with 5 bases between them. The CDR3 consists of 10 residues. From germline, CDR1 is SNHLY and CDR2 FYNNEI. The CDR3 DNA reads TGTGCCAGCCGAGGTGAAAAACTGTTTTTT. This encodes CASRGEKLFF.

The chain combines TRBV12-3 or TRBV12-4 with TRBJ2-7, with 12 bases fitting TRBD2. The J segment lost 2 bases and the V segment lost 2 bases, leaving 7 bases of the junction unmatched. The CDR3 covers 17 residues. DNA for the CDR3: TGTGCCAGCAGTTTACCATTCGGACTAGCGGGAACCTACGAGCAGTACTTC. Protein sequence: CASSLPFGLAGTYEQYF.

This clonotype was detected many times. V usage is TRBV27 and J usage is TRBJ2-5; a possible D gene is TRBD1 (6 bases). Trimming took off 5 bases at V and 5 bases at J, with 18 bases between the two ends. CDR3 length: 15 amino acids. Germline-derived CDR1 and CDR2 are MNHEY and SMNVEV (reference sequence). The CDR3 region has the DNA TGTGCCAGCAGTCAGGGACAACCTCTTCCGGAGACCCAGTACTTC. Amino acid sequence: CASSQGQPLPETQYF.

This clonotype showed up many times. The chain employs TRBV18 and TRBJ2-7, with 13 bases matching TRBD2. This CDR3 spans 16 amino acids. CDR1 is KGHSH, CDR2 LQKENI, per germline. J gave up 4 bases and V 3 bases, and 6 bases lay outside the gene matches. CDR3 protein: CASSPGTSGNGYEQYF. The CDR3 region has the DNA TGTGCCAGCTCACCTGGGACTAGCGGGAACGGGTACGAGCAGTACTTC.

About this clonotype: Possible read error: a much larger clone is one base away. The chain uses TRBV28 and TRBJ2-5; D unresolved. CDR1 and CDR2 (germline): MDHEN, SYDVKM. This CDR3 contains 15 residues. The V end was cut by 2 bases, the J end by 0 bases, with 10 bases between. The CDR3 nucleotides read TGTGCCAGCAGTTTAACACGGATATACCAAGAGACCCAGTACTTC. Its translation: CASSLTRIYQETQYF. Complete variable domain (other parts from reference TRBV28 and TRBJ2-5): DVKVTQSSRYLVKRTGEKVFLECVQDMDHENMFWYRQDPGLGLRLIYFSYDVKMKEKGDIPEGYSVSREKKERFSLILESASTNQTSMYLCASSLTRIYQETQYFGPGTRLLVL.

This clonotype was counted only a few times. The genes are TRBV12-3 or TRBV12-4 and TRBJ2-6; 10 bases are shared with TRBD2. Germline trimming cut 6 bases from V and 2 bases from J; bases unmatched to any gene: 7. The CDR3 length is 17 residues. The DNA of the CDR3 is TGTGCCAGCAGGATCCTAGCGGGAGCTACTGGGGCCAACGTCCTGACTTTC. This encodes CASRILAGATGANVLTF.

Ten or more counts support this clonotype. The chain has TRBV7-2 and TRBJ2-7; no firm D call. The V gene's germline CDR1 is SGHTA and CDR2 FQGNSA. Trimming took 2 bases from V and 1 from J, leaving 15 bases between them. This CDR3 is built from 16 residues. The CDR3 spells CASSLRVAGPSYEQYF. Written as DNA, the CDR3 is TGTGCCAGCAGCTTAAGGGTGGCCGGGCCTTCCTACGAGCAGTACTTC.

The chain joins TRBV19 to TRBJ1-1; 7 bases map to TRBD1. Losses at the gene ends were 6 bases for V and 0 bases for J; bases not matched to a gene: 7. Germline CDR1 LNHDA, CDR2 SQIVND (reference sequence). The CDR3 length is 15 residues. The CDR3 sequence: CASSLGTVMNTEAFF. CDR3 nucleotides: TGTGCCAGTAGCCTGGGGACAGTAATGAACACTGAAGCTTTCTTT.

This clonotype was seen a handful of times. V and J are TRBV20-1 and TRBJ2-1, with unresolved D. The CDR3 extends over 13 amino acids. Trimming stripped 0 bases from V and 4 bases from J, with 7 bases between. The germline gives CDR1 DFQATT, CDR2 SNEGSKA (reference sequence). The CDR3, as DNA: TGCAGTGCTAGAGACCATACGTACAATGAGCAGTTCTTC. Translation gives CSARDHTYNEQFF.

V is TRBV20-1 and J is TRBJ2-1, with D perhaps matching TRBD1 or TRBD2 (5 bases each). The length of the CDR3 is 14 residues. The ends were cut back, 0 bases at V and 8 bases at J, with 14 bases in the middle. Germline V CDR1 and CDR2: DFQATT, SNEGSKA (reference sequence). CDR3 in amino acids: CSARDLREIHEQFF. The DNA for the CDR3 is TGCAGTGCTAGAGATCTCAGGGAGATACATGAGCAGTTCTTC.

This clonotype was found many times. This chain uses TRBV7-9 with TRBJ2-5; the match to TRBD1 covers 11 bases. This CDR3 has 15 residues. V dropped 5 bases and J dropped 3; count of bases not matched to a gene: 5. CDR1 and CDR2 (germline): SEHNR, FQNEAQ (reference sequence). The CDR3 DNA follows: TGTGCCAGCAGCCCAAGGACAGGGGGCGAAGAGACCCAGTACTTC. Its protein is CASSPRTGGEETQYF.

CDR3 in amino acids: CASSLETVNEQFF. The CDR3 bases are TGTGCCAGCAGCTTGGAGACAGTGAATGAGCAGTTCTTC. The chain is built from TRBV11-3 and TRBJ2-1; possibly TRBD1 for D (5 bases). V lost 3 bases, J lost 7 bases, and 10 bases lay in between. The germline gives CDR1 SGHNT, CDR2 YENEEA. This CDR3 is 13 amino acids long.

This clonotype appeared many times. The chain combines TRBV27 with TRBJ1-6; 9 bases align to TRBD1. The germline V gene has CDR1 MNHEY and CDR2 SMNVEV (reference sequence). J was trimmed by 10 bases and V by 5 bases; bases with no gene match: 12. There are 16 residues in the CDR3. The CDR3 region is CASSLGQGSFGSPLHF. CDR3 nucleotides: TGTGCCAGCAGTCTGGGACAGGGCTCTTTCGGCTCACCCCTCCACTTT.

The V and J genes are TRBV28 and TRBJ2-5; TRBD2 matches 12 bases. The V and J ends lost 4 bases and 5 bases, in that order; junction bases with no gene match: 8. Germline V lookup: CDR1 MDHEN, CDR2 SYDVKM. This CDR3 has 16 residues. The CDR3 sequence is CASSSPGLAGKETQYF. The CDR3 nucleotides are TGTGCCAGCAGTTCACCCGGACTAGCGGGAAAGGAGACCCAGTACTTC.